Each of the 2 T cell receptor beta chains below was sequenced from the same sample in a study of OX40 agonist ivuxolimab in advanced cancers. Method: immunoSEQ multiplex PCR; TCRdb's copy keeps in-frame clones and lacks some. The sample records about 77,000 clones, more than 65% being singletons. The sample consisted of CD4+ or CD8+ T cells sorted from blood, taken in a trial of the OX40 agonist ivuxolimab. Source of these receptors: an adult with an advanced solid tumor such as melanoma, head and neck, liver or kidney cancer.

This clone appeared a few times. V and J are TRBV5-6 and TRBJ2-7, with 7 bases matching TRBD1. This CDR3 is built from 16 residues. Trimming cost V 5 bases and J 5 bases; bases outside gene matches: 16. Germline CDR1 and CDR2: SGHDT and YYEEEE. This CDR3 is CASRSQGKGASNEQYF. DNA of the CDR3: TGTGCCAGCAGATCCCAAGGGAAGGGGGCGTCCAACGAGCAGTACTTC.

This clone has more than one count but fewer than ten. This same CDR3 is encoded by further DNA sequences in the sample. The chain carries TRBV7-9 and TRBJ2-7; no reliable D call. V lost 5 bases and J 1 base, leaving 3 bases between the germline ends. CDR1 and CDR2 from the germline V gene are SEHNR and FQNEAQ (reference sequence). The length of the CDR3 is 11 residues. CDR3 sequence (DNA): TGTGCCAGCAGCCGTTCCTACGAGCAGTACTTC. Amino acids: CASSRSYEQYF.